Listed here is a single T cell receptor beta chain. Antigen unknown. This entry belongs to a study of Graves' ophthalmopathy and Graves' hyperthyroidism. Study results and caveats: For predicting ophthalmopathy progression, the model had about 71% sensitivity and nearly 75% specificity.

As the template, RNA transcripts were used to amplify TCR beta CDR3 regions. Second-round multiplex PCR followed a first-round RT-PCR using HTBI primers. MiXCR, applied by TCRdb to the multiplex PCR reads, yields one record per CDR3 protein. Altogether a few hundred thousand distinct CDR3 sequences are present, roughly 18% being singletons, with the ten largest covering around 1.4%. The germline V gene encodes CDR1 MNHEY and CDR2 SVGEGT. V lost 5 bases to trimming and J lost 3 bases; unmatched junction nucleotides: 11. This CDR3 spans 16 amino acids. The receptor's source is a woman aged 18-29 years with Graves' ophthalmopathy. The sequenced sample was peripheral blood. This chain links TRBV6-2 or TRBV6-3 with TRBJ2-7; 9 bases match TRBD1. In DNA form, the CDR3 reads TGTGCCAGCAGTCCCTCCCGACAGGGGGGGAACTACGAGCAGTACTTC. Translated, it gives CASSPSRQGGNYEQYF.